This TCR beta chain was obtained from a study of sequential checkpoint blockade in melanoma (dated by TCRdb to between 2017 and 2020). At the level of the whole study: Using 1:1 randomization, the trial assigned patients either to first-line nivolumab followed by ipilimumab (arm A) or to ipilimumab followed by nivolumab (arm B). Maintenance nivolumab came after both trial sequences. General conclusions and limits of the study: Validation of the response-prediction model combining TCR metrics and mutation burden is needed in larger, independent patient cohorts.

TCRbeta CDR3 regions were immunosequenced from genomic DNA with the immunoSEQ Assay. Prior to high-throughput sequencing, genomic DNA was amplified by bias-controlled multiplex PCR. The authors' analysis ran thus. To quantify the absolute abundance of each unique TCRbeta CDR3 region, the sequences were collapsed and filtered. Clonality was defined as 1 minus Pielou's evenness and was calculated using productive rearrangements only. A previously published method was used to identify clones whose frequencies were significantly greater in on-treatment samples than in baseline samples. In TCRdb, the immuneACCESS table is reduced to in-frame sequences with V and J assigned. These tables do not hold every clone; where another copy was compared, an unresolved V gene accounts for under half, and the others remain unexplained. V and J calls plus clone size are reproduced from that table; the DNA served to infer D and trimming. For this sample there are more than 9,500 clones; over 60% appear just once. The ten largest clones take up approximately 10% of the sample.

The V and J ends are trimmed by 7 bases and 0 bases, leaving 15 bases between them. CDR1 MDHEN and CDR2 SYDVKM are derived from the germline V gene. Its CDR3 holds 15 amino acids, cysteine through phenylalanine. Only CDR3 DNA remains: 45 bases, in frame from the first base. Points on this clone: Its antigen has not been determined. No qualities accompany the bases; no much larger clone lies one base away.

The sample's treatment or condition label, decoded: randomized to nivolumab then ipilimumab (arm A) or the reverse (arm B). Prior DNA-damaging chemotherapy had not been received by any trial patient. Live CD3+CD8+ cells negative for CD19 and CD56 were sorted from thawed PBMCs on a FACS Aria II flow cytometer. Samples came from patients with melanoma in CheckMate 064, a randomized, open-label phase II trial of sequential checkpoint blockade. Peripheral blood mononuclear cells were collected by leukapheresis, purified with Ficoll-Paque, and frozen in human serum with about 9.2% DMSO. Purity of sorted blood CD3+CD8+ cells was verified at >95% immediately after sorting, followed by DNA extraction.

The specimen comprised CD8+ T cells sorted from blood (inferred from file names), sampled from a patient given nivolumab and ipilimumab in sequence. The sequence is built from TRBV28 and TRBJ2-5; the D gene is perhaps TRBD1, from 6 matching bases. The origin of this receptor is a human donor with melanoma. The CDR3 sequence is CASTPGHKYQETQYF. The nucleotide sequence reads as follows: TGTGCCAGCACCCCGGGACACAAGTACCAAGAGACCCAGTACTTC. With the portions outside the CDR3 filled from the reference TRBV28 and TRBJ2-5 genes, the complete variable region becomes DVKVTQSSRYLVKRTGEKVFLECVQDMDHENMFWYRQDPGLGLRLIYFSYDVKMKEKGDIPEGYSVSREKKERFSLILESASTNQTSMYLCASTPGHKYQETQYFGPGTRLLVL.